These 8 T cell receptor beta chains share one sample of origin, sequenced in a study of blood T cell repertoires in COVID-19. Using immunoSEQ multiplex PCR, the repertoire was profiled, and TCRdb retains in-frame clones only, with some absent. Here the sample spans fewer than 250,000 clones, around 90% being singletons. The sequencing sample was made of peripheral blood. These receptors came from a man between 60 and 75 years old with acute or convalescent COVID-19.

This clone has only a few counts. CDR3 nucleotides: TGTGCCAGCAGGATCAGACAGGGGCGATCCTATAATTCACCCCTCCACTTT. Its protein is CASRIRQGRSYNSPLHF. The chain uses TRBV27 and TRBJ1-6, with TRBD1 matching 8 bases. CDR3 length: 17 residues. CDR1 and CDR2 from the germline V gene are MNHEY and SMNVEV (reference sequence). Trimming cost V 6 bases and J 1 base; bases outside gene matches: 8.

The CDR3 loop reads CASASGWGRENTEAFF. The DNA of the CDR3 is TGTGCCAGCGCTAGTGGGTGGGGGCGCGAGAACACTGAAGCTTTCTTT. The chain combines TRBV14 with TRBJ1-1, with D possibly being TRBD1 (6 bases). The CDR3 consists of 16 residues. The germline V gene encodes CDR1 SGHDN and CDR2 FVKESK. Between the trimmed V and J ends, which lost 8 bases and 1 base, there was a span of 20 bases. The whole variable domain, filled in from reference TRBV14 and TRBJ1-1, reads EAGVTQFPSHSVIEKGQTVTLRCDPISGHDNLYWYRRVMGKEIKFLLHFVKESKQDESGMPNNRFLAERTGGTYSTLKVQPAELEDSGVYFCASASGWGRENTEAFFGQGTRLTVV.

The chain couples TRBV19 to TRBJ2-3; 7 nucleotides line up with TRBD1. The J segment lost 4 bases and the V segment lost 8 bases, leaving 15 bases of the junction unmatched. Germline V gives CDR1 LNHDA, CDR2 SQIVND (reference sequence). CDR3 size: 16 residues. CDR3 loop: CASPQQGLRWADTQYF. CDR3 DNA: TGTGCCAGTCCCCAACAGGGGTTAAGGTGGGCAGATACGCAGTATTTT.

The chain has TRBV7-9 and TRBJ1-5; TRBD1 aligns across 8 bases. Germline V lookup: CDR1 SEHNR, CDR2 FQNEAQ (reference sequence). Losses at the gene ends were 5 bases for V and 1 base for J; bases not matched to a gene: 10. This CDR3 has 17 amino acids. The CDR3 is CASSPGQGTGSNQPQHF. CDR3 in DNA: TGTGCCAGCAGCCCAGGACAGGGTACGGGGAGCAATCAGCCCCAGCATTTT.

This chain connects TRBV23-1 to TRBJ1-6, with D hard to call. TRBV23-1 is marked as an open reading frame, function uncertain. This CDR3 comprises 14 residues. Trimming removed 0 bases from V and 6 bases from J, with 6 bases in between. The CDR3 DNA sequence: TGCGCCAGCAGTCAATCGCACAGTAATTCACCCCTCCACTTT. Translation: CASSQSHSNSPLHF.

The chain uses TRBV18 and TRBJ2-5, with 11 bases fitting TRBD2. The CDR3 extends over 14 amino acids. Germline V CDR1 and CDR2: KGHSH, LQKENI. The V and J ends lost 4 bases and 5 bases, in that order; junction bases with no gene match: 3. The CDR3 DNA follows: TGTGCCAGCTCACGCCTAGCGGGGGGTGAGACCCAGTACTTC. Translated: CASSRLAGGETQYF.

This sequence joins TRBV18 and TRBJ1-1; D might be TRBD1 (6 bases). Trimming cost V 3 bases and J 0 bases, with 14 bases left between them. Germline V CDR1 and CDR2: KGHSH, LQKENI. This CDR3 region has 16 residues. The DNA for the CDR3 is TGTGCCAGCTCACCTCAGACGGGACAAATGAACACTGAAGCTTTCTTT. This encodes CASSPQTGQMNTEAFF.

DNA of the CDR3: TGCGCCAGCAGCCAAGAACGGACTAGCGGGGGTTATGAGCAGTTCTTC. Protein: CASSQERTSGGYEQFF. The chain employs TRBV4-3 and TRBJ2-1, with TRBD2 matching over 13 bases. The CDR3 loop spans 16 amino acids. After removal of 0 bases from V and 8 bases from J, the junction contained 4 bases not matched to a gene. Germline CDR1 LGHNA, CDR2 YSLEER.